Below, one T cell receptor (beta chain) is given with its context. This entry is derived from a study of blood T cell repertoires in COVID-19. Study in general: Researchers got acute and convalescent COVID-19 samples from the United States, Italy and Spain. In each case, the material was cDNA or gDNA derived from T cells, B-cell-depleted T cells, or PBMCs.

The CDR3 totals 17 residues. V shed 4 bases and J 7 bases; nucleotides not matched to a gene: 12. Germline CDR1 SNHLY, CDR2 FYNNEI. Under the authors' procedure: Reference gene primer amplification yielded estimated nucleated cell counts. Here immunoSEQ multiplex PCR was the method, and the copy in TCRdb shows in-frame clones only, minus some. Clone size and the V and J calls come from that table; the DNA yielded D and trimming. Among about 230,000 clones listed, 65% to 90% were seen once. The TCR originated in a woman between 50 and 59 years old with acute or convalescent COVID-19. The sample taken for sequencing was peripheral blood. The chain is built from TRBV2 and TRBJ1-4; 10 nucleotides align to TRBD1. Here the CDR3 reads CASSVLIPRDRGEKLFF. The CDR3 nucleotides read TGTGCCAGCAGTGTTCTGATCCCCCGGGACAGGGGTGAAAAACTGTTTTTT.